A single sample gave rise to the 9 T cell receptor beta chains below, sequenced in a study of blood T cell repertoires in COVID-19 (dated by TCRdb to the early 2020s). Receptor amplification or capture employed the immunoSEQ multiplex PCR assay. In its TCRdb copy, this immuneACCESS table keeps in-frame sequences only and misses some clones. Where compared with another copy, unresolved V genes explain less than half of these, and the others have no known cause. The sample table holds under 150,000 clones, of which about 88% were seen once. Of the sample, less than 8.5% falls within the top ten clones. Source material: peripheral blood. The receptors stem from a woman in her 70s who had recovered from COVID-19.

This sequence joins TRBV19 and TRBJ2-1, with TRBD2 identical over 14 bases. The CDR3 totals 19 residues. Germline V CDR1 and CDR2: LNHDA, SQIVND (reference sequence). The V gene end was trimmed by 6 bases and the J gene end by 0 bases; junction bases not matched to a gene: 10. The CDR3 reads CASSERGTSGSSSYNEQFF. The CDR3 DNA reads TGTGCCAGTAGCGAACGGGGGACTAGCGGGAGTAGCTCCTACAATGAGCAGTTCTTC. The full variable domain, in which reference TRBV19 and TRBJ2-1 provide the parts outside the CDR3, is DGGITQSPKYLFRKEGQNVTLSCEQNLNHDAMYWYRQDPGQGLRLIYYSQIVNDFQKGDIAEGYSVSREKKESFPLTVTSAQKNPTAFYLCASSERGTSGSSSYNEQFFGPGTRLTVL.

V gene TRBV5-1 combines with J gene TRBJ1-1; 7 bases align to TRBD1. Germline CDR1 SGHRS, CDR2 YFSETQ. This CDR3 is built from 16 residues. Trimming cost V 0 bases and J 1 base; bases outside gene matches: 6. CDR3 coding DNA: TGCGCCAGCAGCTTGGTGCCGGGACAGACGAACACTGAAGCTTTCTTT. This codes for CASSLVPGQTNTEAFF.

This rearrangement joins TRBV12-5 to TRBJ1-1; D call uncertain. The CDR3 is made up of 13 amino acids. Trimming took 1 base from V and 10 from J, leaving 13 bases between them. Germline CDR1 reads LGHNT; CDR2 reads FRNRAP. The CDR3 DNA is TGTGCTAGTGGTTTGGATGTGGCAAGTGTAGCTTTCTTT. Its translation is CASGLDVASVAFF.

J is TRBJ1-2 and V is TRBV7-2, with 9 positions matching TRBD1. The CDR3 has 14 amino acids. Germline values: CDR1 SGHTA, CDR2 FQGNSA. V shed 4 bases and J 6 bases; nucleotides not matched to a gene: 6. CDR3 sequence (DNA): TGTGCCAGCAGCTCAAATCACAGGGGGCATGGCTACACCTTC. Amino acid sequence: CASSSNHRGHGYTF.

This chain connects TRBV4-3 to TRBJ1-1; 7 bases fit TRBD1. This CDR3 is 14 amino acids long. Trimming at V came to 3 bases and at J to 5 bases, leaving 6 bases not matched to a gene. CDR1 LGHNA and CDR2 YSLEER come from the germline V gene. The CDR3 nucleotides are TGCGCCAGCAGCCAGGGGACAGAGGCAACTGAAGCTTTCTTT. Protein sequence: CASSQGTEATEAFF.

In the case of this clone: Other DNA sequences of this sample code for an identical CDR3. The V call is TRBV5-4, the J call TRBJ1-6, with D uncertain. The CDR3 consists of 12 residues. Germline lookup yields CDR1 SGHNT and CDR2 YYREEE (reference sequence). Trimming took off 0 bases at V and 9 bases at J, with 4 bases between the two ends. The CDR3 sequence: CASSLDSSPLHF. The CDR3 bases are TGTGCCAGCAGCTTGGATAGTTCACCCCTCCACTTT. Looking up the rest from reference TRBV5-4 and TRBJ1-6 gives the full variable domain: ETGVTQSPTHLIKTRGQQVTLRCSSQSGHNTVSWYQQALGQGPQFIFQYYREEENGRGNFPPRFSGLQFPNYSSELNVNALELDDSALYLCASSLDSSPLHFGNGTRLTVT.

V is TRBV27 and J is TRBJ2-3; 12 bases agree with TRBD2. The CDR3 contains 14 residues. J gave up 13 bases and V 4 bases, and 9 bases lay outside the gene matches. Per the germline V gene, CDR1 is MNHEY and CDR2 is SMNVEV (reference sequence). CDR3 in amino acids: CASSSSRLAGVEYF. The DNA of the CDR3 is TGTGCCAGCAGTTCATCGAGACTAGCGGGAGTTGAGTATTTT.

The V and J genes are TRBV24-1 and TRBJ2-5, with 7 positions matching TRBD1. Germline CDR1 reads KGHDR; CDR2 reads SFDVKD. V lost 3 bases and J lost 4; bases outside the gene matches: 7. The CDR3 length is 15 residues. In DNA, the CDR3 is TGTGCCACCAGTGATCCACAGGGGATCGGAGAGACCCAGTACTTC. It yields the protein CATSDPQGIGETQYF.

The chain is built from TRBV29-1 and TRBJ1-4; 8 bases map to TRBD1. Trimming at V came to 7 bases and at J to 8 bases, leaving 9 bases not matched to a gene. Germline CDR1 is SQVTM and CDR2 is ANQGSEA. The CDR3 loop spans 13 amino acids. The CDR3 here is CSAGQGGVEKLFF. The DNA for the CDR3 is TGCAGCGCTGGACAGGGAGGAGTAGAAAAACTGTTTTTT.